This T cell receptor (beta chain) was captured in a study of response to subunit inactivated influenza vaccine. Findings and limits, study-wide: Researchers suggested that each seasonal influenza vaccination recruits few new T cells.

TCRdb recomputed calls from the RT-PCR reads with MiXCR, one row per CDR3 protein. The sample includes 550,000 to 800,000 distinct CDR3 sequences, 15% to 19% of them seen just once. This clonotype has more than one count but fewer than ten. The antigen is not known. The CDR3 consists of 15 residues. V lost 6 bases, J lost 6 bases, and 18 bases lay in between. In germline, CDR1 is SGHTA, CDR2 FQGNSA. This chain links TRBV7-2 with TRBJ2-1; the D gene is possibly TRBD2 (5 bases). This sample comprised PBMCs from blood, obtained roughly 12 days after vaccination. The receptor was isolated from a middle-aged man who received an inactivated influenza vaccine. The CDR3 sequence is CASSSLGLGSNEQFF. CDR3 in DNA: TGTGCCAGCAGTTCTCTTGGACTTGGAAGCAATGAGCAGTTCTTC.